The source of this TCR beta chain is a study of blood T cell repertoires in COVID-19. Study-wide background: PBMCs, B-cell-depleted T cells, or T cells provided the cDNA or gDNA that made up the material.

CDR1 SGHNT and CDR2 YENEEA come from the germline V gene. CDR3 length: 13 residues. The germline V and J ends were trimmed by 2 bases and 5 bases, with 9 bases remaining between them. Generated by immunoSEQ multiplex PCR, the TCRdb table keeps only in-frame clones and is missing some. The table shows about 160,000 clones, with 92% occurring only once. The sequence derives from a man aged 25-40 years with COVID-19, enrolled during active disease. Sequencing was performed on peripheral blood. This chain joins TRBV11-3 and TRBJ2-5; a possible D gene is TRBD1 (5 bases). The CDR3 here is CASSLRGGETQYF. The DNA for the CDR3 is TGTGCCAGCAGCTTAAGGGGCGGCGAGACCCAGTACTTC.